The rows below give T cell receptor beta chains drawn from one sample of a study of cytomegalovirus exposure and HLA in healthy donors. Here immunoSEQ multiplex PCR was the method, and the copy in TCRdb shows in-frame clones only, minus some. This sample has 120,000 to 150,000 clones, with around 79% found just once. Sequencing input: PBMCs. These receptors came from a woman aged 40-49 years in good health and CMV-seropositive. Each CDR3 is given with its conserved first and last residue. D genes are given only for firm matches. Not every row has a clone size; where given, it reads once, few, many or a size class.

v_gene	len	abundance	j_gene	d_gene	CDR3nt	CDR3aa
TRBV29-1	13	.	TRBJ2-5	.	TGCAGCGTGGGATGGGAGAAAGATGGGACCCAGTACTTC	CSVGWEKDGTQYF
TRBV6-5	14	.	TRBJ1-3	.	TGTGCCAGCAGTCAAGCCCGGGGGGGAAACACCATACATTTT	CASSQARGGNTIHF
TRBV4-1	15	.	TRBJ2-7	TRBD1	TGCGCCAGCAGCCAAAGCGGACAGGGGGTCTACGAGCAGTACTTC	CASSQSGQGVYEQYF
TRBV13	12	.	TRBJ2-5	.	TGTGCCAGCAGAAGCAGGGAGGGGGAGCAGTACTTC	CASRSREGEQYF
TRBV15	12	.	TRBJ1-2	.	TGTGCCACCAGCAGAGGTCCACGGGGCTACACCTTC	CATSRGPRGYTF
TRBV6-5	13	.	TRBJ1-1	.	TGTGCCAGCAGTTACAAGGGAGCCACTGAAGCTTTCTTT	CASSYKGATEAFF
TRBV6-1	13	few	TRBJ1-2	.	TGTGCCAGCACTCAACGGGGGGGCTATGGCTACACCTTC	CASTQRGGYGYTF
TRBV9	14	.	TRBJ1-2	.	TGTGCCAGCAGCGTAGCTCCAGATAACTATGGCTACACCTTC	CASSVAPDNYGYTF
TRBV6-5	14	.	TRBJ1-1	.	TGTGCCAGCAGTTACTCGGGAGGGAACACTGAAGCTTTCTTT	CASSYSGGNTEAFF
TRBV28	16	.	TRBJ1-5	TRBD1	TGTGCCAGCAGTTTATTTCAACAGGGGGCAGGGCAGCCCCAGCATTTT	CASSLFQQGAGQPQHF
TRBV10-3	14	.	TRBJ2-2	TRBD1	TGTGCCACCGGGCCGGGACAGGGTGTAGGGGAGCTGTTTTTT	CATGPGQGVGELFF
TRBV13	15	.	TRBJ2-3	.	TGTGCCAGCAGCTTCCGGACGGGACACACAGATACGCAGTATTTT	CASSFRTGHTDTQYF
TRBV6-6	16	.	TRBJ1-5	.	TGTGCCAGCAGTTACTCGAAGTGGGCTAGCAATCAGCCCCAGCATTTT	CASSYSKWASNQPQHF
TRBV7-2	15	.	TRBJ1-2	TRBD1	TGTGCCAGCAGCCCGCGACAGGGCTTTGATCTTGGCTACACCTTC	CASSPRQGFDLGYTF
TRBV14	16	.	TRBJ2-1	TRBD2	TGTGCCAGCAGCCAAGCCACGGGGGGATCGAGCAATGAGCAGTTCTTC	CASSQATGGSSNEQFF
TRBV7-9	13	few	TRBJ1-1	.	TGTGCCAGCAATCGGGTGTCTCCATTGGTTGCTTTCTTT	CASNRVSPLVAFF
TRBV6-5	15	.	TRBJ1-5	.	TGTGCCAGCAGTTCGACAGGTTATTACAATCAGCCCCAGCATTTT	CASSSTGYYNQPQHF
TRBV5-6	14	.	TRBJ2-2	.	TGTGCCAGCAGTCCAGGGGTAAATGCCGGGGAGCTGTTTTTT	CASSPGVNAGELFF
TRBV7-6	12	.	TRBJ2-2	.	TGTGCCAGCAGTTCAGGGTCCGGGGAGCTGTTTTTT	CASSSGSGELFF
TRBV5-1	15	few	TRBJ1-6	.	TGCGCCAGCAGCCCCGACCCGGGACTTAATTCACCCCTCCACTTT	CASSPDPGLNSPLHF
TRBV27	17	.	TRBJ2-2	TRBD1	TGTGCCAGCACCGCCCCCGCGACAGGGAGGAACACCGGGGAGCTGTTTTTT	CASTAPATGRNTGELFF
TRBV5-4	13	.	TRBJ1-1	.	TGTGCCAGCAGCTTCGGTGAGGGTACTGAAGCTTTCTTT	CASSFGEGTEAFF
TRBV5-6	14	.	TRBJ1-2	TRBD1	TGTGCCAGCAGCCCGGACAGGGCCGCCTATGGCTACACCTTC	CASSPDRAAYGYTF
TRBV10-3	14	.	TRBJ1-1	TRBD1	TGTGCCATCACCAGGACAGGGCTGAACACTGAAGCTTTCTTT	CAITRTGLNTEAFF
TRBV7-3	14	.	TRBJ2-3	.	TGTGCCTCCGGGCTGCAGGGAGGTACAGATACGCAGTATTTT	CASGLQGGTDTQYF
TRBV9	16	.	TRBJ2-1	TRBD2	TGTGCCAGCAGCGTAGGGGAGGGATTCTCCTACAATGAGCAGTTCTTC	CASSVGEGFSYNEQFF
TRBV5-1	15	.	TRBJ2-3	TRBD2	TGCGCCAGCAGCTACTTTCGCGGGGGGACAGATACGCAGTATTTT	CASSYFRGGTDTQYF
TRBV5-1	14	.	TRBJ2-2	.	TGCGCCAGCAGCTCGCGCCCGGGATCCGGGGAGCTGTTTTTT	CASSSRPGSGELFF
TRBV10-3	15	.	TRBJ1-5	TRBD1	TGTGCCATCAGTTTGGGACAGGGAGGCAATCAGCCCCAGCATTTT	CAISLGQGGNQPQHF
TRBV11-2	15	.	TRBJ2-7	TRBD2	TGTGCCAGCAGCTCCTTAGCGGGGCAAACCTACGAGCAGTACTTC	CASSSLAGQTYEQYF
TRBV5-4	14	.	TRBJ1-2	TRBD1	TGTGCCAGCAGTCCCGGGACAGGGAACTATGGCTACACCTTC	CASSPGTGNYGYTF
TRBV30	14	.	TRBJ2-1	TRBD2	TGTGCCTGGAGTGTATCGGCGGGGAGGGATGAGCAGTTCTTC	CAWSVSAGRDEQFF
TRBV28	13	once	TRBJ1-6	.	TGTGCCAGCAGTGACGGACAGTCTTCACCCCTCCACTTT	CASSDGQSSPLHF
TRBV5-6	14	.	TRBJ2-1	TRBD1	TGTGCCAGCAGCGGTACGGGACAGGGAAATGAGCAGTTCTTC	CASSGTGQGNEQFF
TRBV27	12	.	TRBJ2-3	.	TGTGCCAGCAGTTTCCCCGGAGATACGCAGTATTTT	CASSFPGDTQYF
TRBV2	15	.	TRBJ2-5	.	TGTGCCAGCAGTGATTGGGCAGGGGGGAGAGAGACCCAGTACTTC	CASSDWAGGRETQYF
TRBV7-6	16	few	TRBJ2-3	TRBD2	TGTGCCAGCAGCCGAATCGGGGGGACCCTCACAGATACGCAGTATTTT	CASSRIGGTLTDTQYF
TRBV30	13	.	TRBJ2-5	TRBD2	TGTGCCTGGGGGGCGGGGGGCAGGGAGACCCAGTACTTC	CAWGAGGRETQYF
TRBV28	16	.	TRBJ1-5	TRBD1	TGTGCCAGCAGTTTATCTTCCCAGGGACAGAATCAGCCCCAGCATTTT	CASSLSSQGQNQPQHF
TRBV19	12	.	TRBJ1-1	.	TGTGCCAGTAGTCCCGGCGGGCTGGCGGCTTTCTTT	CASSPGGLAAFF
TRBV11-2	18	.	TRBJ2-6	TRBD1	TGTGCCAGCAGCTTAAACCCGGGACAGATCTCTGGGGCCAACGTCCTGACTTTC	CASSLNPGQISGANVLTF
TRBV11-2	15	.	TRBJ1-2	.	TGTGCCAGCAGCTTAGCTCAGGGGAGAAACTATGGCTACACCTTC	CASSLAQGRNYGYTF
TRBV28	13	.	TRBJ1-5	.	TGTGCCAGCAGCTACACAGGGAATCAGCCCCAGCATTTT	CASSYTGNQPQHF